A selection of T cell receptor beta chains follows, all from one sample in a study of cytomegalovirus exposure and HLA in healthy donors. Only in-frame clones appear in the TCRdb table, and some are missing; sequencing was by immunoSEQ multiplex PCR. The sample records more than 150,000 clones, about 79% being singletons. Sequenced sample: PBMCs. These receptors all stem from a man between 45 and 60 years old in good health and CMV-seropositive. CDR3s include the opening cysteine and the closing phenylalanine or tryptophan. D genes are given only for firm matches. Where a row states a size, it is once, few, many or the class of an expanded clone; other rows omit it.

DNA: TGTGCCAGCCGCCTTACAGTCGGTAACTATGGCTACACCTTC; CDR3: CASRLTVGNYGYTF; size: -; D: -; J: TRBJ1-2; V: TRBV2; length: 14
DNA: TGTGCCAGCATTGAAGTAGCGGAGCAGTTCTTC; CDR3: CASIEVAEQFF; size: -; D: -; J: TRBJ2-1; V: TRBV2; length: 11
DNA: TGTGCCAGCAGCTTAATGGGGGGAGCAGCTTTCTTT; CDR3: CASSLMGGAAFF; size: once; D: -; J: TRBJ1-1; V: TRBV7-9; length: 12
DNA: TGTGCCAGCAGCCTCAACAGGGAAGGCTACACCTTC; CDR3: CASSLNREGYTF; size: -; D: -; J: TRBJ1-2; V: TRBV7-9; length: 12
DNA: TGCAGCGGGAAGACAGGGGTGGAGACCCAGTACTTC; CDR3: CSGKTGVETQYF; size: -; D: TRBD1; J: TRBJ2-5; V: TRBV29-1; length: 12
DNA: TGTGCCAGTCAGATCAGGGGGCCGGGTGGCTACACCTTC; CDR3: CASQIRGPGGYTF; size: -; D: TRBD1; J: TRBJ1-2; V: TRBV28; length: 13
DNA: TGTGCCAGCAGGGAGGATATCTCACCCCTCCACTTT; CDR3: CASREDISPLHF; size: -; D: -; J: TRBJ1-6; V: TRBV2; length: 12
DNA: TGTGCCAGCAGTTCCGACAGCCTCTATGGCTACACCTTC; CDR3: CASSSDSLYGYTF; size: once; D: -; J: TRBJ1-2; V: TRBV7-9; length: 13
DNA: TGCGCCAGCAGCTCTGGAGGCGGATCCACCTATGGCTACACCTTC; CDR3: CASSSGGGSTYGYTF; size: -; D: -; J: TRBJ1-2; V: TRBV5-1; length: 15
DNA: TGCGCCAGCAGCTTAGGGTTTCGGGAACAGGGGATTTACGAGCAGTACTTC; CDR3: CASSLGFREQGIYEQYF; size: -; D: TRBD1; J: TRBJ2-7; V: TRBV5-1; length: 17
DNA: TGCGCCAGCAGCTTGGACGGGGTCGGGGAGCTGTTTTTT; CDR3: CASSLDGVGELFF; size: -; D: -; J: TRBJ2-2; V: TRBV5-1; length: 13
DNA: TGTGCCAGCAGTCCTCGTCCAGGGAATACGCAGTATTTT; CDR3: CASSPRPGNTQYF; size: -; D: -; J: TRBJ2-3; V: TRBV6-4; length: 13
DNA: TGTGCCAGCAGCTCCGGGGGGCGGGCCACAGATACGCAGTATTTT; CDR3: CASSSGGRATDTQYF; size: -; D: -; J: TRBJ2-3; V: TRBV11-2; length: 15
DNA: TGTGCCAGCAGTACCCTACCGGGACAGGGAAGGAATGAGCAGTTCTTC; CDR3: CASSTLPGQGRNEQFF; size: -; D: TRBD1; J: TRBJ2-1; V: TRBV28; length: 16
DNA: TGTGCCAGCAGCCCAGGGGCCAGGGTGGAGGATAATTCACCCCTCCACTTT; CDR3: CASSPGARVEDNSPLHF; size: -; D: -; J: TRBJ1-6; V: TRBV9; length: 17
DNA: TGTGCCACCAGCCCTCGACAGGGGCACTACAATGAGCAGTTCTTC; CDR3: CATSPRQGHYNEQFF; size: -; D: TRBD1; J: TRBJ2-1; V: TRBV15; length: 15
DNA: TGTGCCAGCAGCCGGAACGGGGGAGGCCCGAATGAAAAACTGTTTTTT; CDR3: CASSRNGGGPNEKLFF; size: -; D: -; J: TRBJ1-4; V: TRBV4-2; length: 16
DNA: TGTGCCAGCAGCTACCTGACAGGGGGCGCGCCTGAAGCTTTCTTT; CDR3: CASSYLTGGAPEAFF; size: -; D: TRBD1; J: TRBJ1-1; V: TRBV7-8; length: 15
DNA: TGTGCCAGCAGTTACGACAGGGGCTCGAACACTGAAGCTTTCTTT; CDR3: CASSYDRGSNTEAFF; size: -; D: TRBD1; J: TRBJ1-1; V: TRBV6-5; length: 15
DNA: TGCAGCGTTCTGGGGACAGGGGTTGAAGGTGAGCAGTTCTTC; CDR3: CSVLGTGVEGEQFF; size: -; D: TRBD1; J: TRBJ2-1; V: TRBV29-1; length: 14
DNA: TGTGCCAGCAGTTTCGGGAATAATTCACCCCTCCACTTT; CDR3: CASSFGNNSPLHF; size: -; D: -; J: TRBJ1-6; V: TRBV5-8; length: 13
DNA: TGTGCCAGCAGCGTAGTCGGGGGCACAGATACGCAGTATTTT; CDR3: CASSVVGGTDTQYF; size: -; D: -; J: TRBJ2-3; V: TRBV9; length: 14
DNA: TGCGCCAGCAGCCAAAACAGGGGAGAAGGCTACACCTTC; CDR3: CASSQNRGEGYTF; size: few; D: TRBD1; J: TRBJ1-2; V: TRBV4-1; length: 13
DNA: TGTGCCAGCTCACCAGCAGATCGGGATTCACCCCTCCACTTT; CDR3: CASSPADRDSPLHF; size: -; D: -; J: TRBJ1-6; V: TRBV18; length: 14
DNA: TGTGCCAGCAGCCTGGACGGGGGGAATGAGCAGTTCTTC; CDR3: CASSLDGGNEQFF; size: -; D: TRBD2; J: TRBJ2-1; V: TRBV4-2; length: 13
DNA: TGTGCCAGCTCACCACCGGGCGATACGCAGTATTTT; CDR3: CASSPPGDTQYF; size: -; D: -; J: TRBJ2-3; V: TRBV18; length: 12
DNA: TGCGCCAGCAGCCAAGAGGGCGGCGGGGGGGCCTACAATGAGCAGTTCTTC; CDR3: CASSQEGGGGAYNEQFF; size: -; D: TRBD2; J: TRBJ2-1; V: TRBV4-1; length: 17
DNA: TGCGCCAGCAGGTCCGGGACAGGGAACACCGGGGAGCTGTTTTTT; CDR3: CASRSGTGNTGELFF; size: few; D: TRBD1; J: TRBJ2-2; V: TRBV5-1; length: 15
DNA: TGTGCCAGCAGCGACGCCGACAGGGGGGTTTCCTACGAGCAGTACTTC; CDR3: CASSDADRGVSYEQYF; size: -; D: TRBD1; J: TRBJ2-7; V: TRBV9; length: 16
DNA: TGTGCCAGCAGTCTTCACAGGGGGCAAAGGGAAAAACTGTTTTTT; CDR3: CASSLHRGQREKLFF; size: -; D: TRBD1; J: TRBJ1-4; V: TRBV27; length: 15
DNA: TGCGCCAGCAGCCAAGTAATTGAGCCCGGGACAGGGTATGGCTACACCTTC; CDR3: CASSQVIEPGTGYGYTF; size: -; D: TRBD1; J: TRBJ1-2; V: TRBV4-1; length: 17
DNA: TGCGCCAGCAGCCAAGAGGGGGGACTCCGTTTGGATGAGCAGTTCTTC; CDR3: CASSQEGGLRLDEQFF; size: -; D: -; J: TRBJ2-1; V: TRBV4-1; length: 16
DNA: TGTGCCAGCAGAATCCTTCCGAACACCGGGGAGCTGTTTTTT; CDR3: CASRILPNTGELFF; size: -; D: -; J: TRBJ2-2; V: TRBV2; length: 14
DNA: TGTGCCAGCAGAACACGGGGGACGGATACGCAGTATTTT; CDR3: CASRTRGTDTQYF; size: -; D: -; J: TRBJ2-3; V: TRBV6-5; length: 13
DNA: TGTGCCAGCAGCGCCAGCATGGACAGAACTTATGGCTACACCTTC; CDR3: CASSASMDRTYGYTF; size: once; D: -; J: TRBJ1-2; V: TRBV9; length: 15
DNA: TGCGCCAGCATGTTACAGGGAGACTCTGGTGGCTACACCTTC; CDR3: CASMLQGDSGGYTF; size: -; D: -; J: TRBJ1-2; V: TRBV10-2; length: 14
DNA: TGTGCCAGCAGCTTCCTAGCGGGGGGGCTAGAAGGCGGGGAGCTGTTTTTT; CDR3: CASSFLAGGLEGGELFF; size: -; D: TRBD2; J: TRBJ2-2; V: TRBV7-3; length: 17
DNA: TGTGCCAGCAGTTTTGGGGGGGGTCAGGGGGCTATAAATGAGCAGTACTTC; CDR3: CASSFGGGQGAINEQYF; size: few; D: -; J: TRBJ2-7; V: TRBV28; length: 17
DNA: TGTGCCAGCAGCTTGGCGGGGGCGGGGGGAAAAACCGGGGAGCTGTTTTTT; CDR3: CASSLAGAGGKTGELFF; size: -; D: TRBD2; J: TRBJ2-2; V: TRBV5-5; length: 17
DNA: TGTGCCAGTAGTATCCCAGGGTACATGAACACTGAAGCTTTCTTT; CDR3: CASSIPGYMNTEAFF; size: -; D: -; J: TRBJ1-1; V: TRBV19; length: 15
DNA: TGTGCCAGCAGTCCGCGGGACAGGCGATCCTACGAGCAGTACTTC; CDR3: CASSPRDRRSYEQYF; size: -; D: TRBD1; J: TRBJ2-7; V: TRBV28; length: 15
DNA: TGTGCCAGCAGCTTGAGGAAAGGGACAGGAGTTTACGAGCAGTACTTC; CDR3: CASSLRKGTGVYEQYF; size: -; D: TRBD1; J: TRBJ2-7; V: TRBV7-8; length: 16
DNA: TGCGCCAGCAGCCACCCGATGCAGGGCCTCAATCAGCCCCAGCATTTT; CDR3: CASSHPMQGLNQPQHF; size: -; D: -; J: TRBJ1-5; V: TRBV4-1; length: 16
DNA: TGCGCCAGCAGCCAGAACCCGGGACAACGTGAGACCCAGTACTTC; CDR3: CASSQNPGQRETQYF; size: -; D: -; J: TRBJ2-5; V: TRBV5-1; length: 15
DNA: TGTGCCAGCAGTGAATTGTCGGGGGGTGTGCCAGATACGCAGTATTTT; CDR3: CASSELSGGVPDTQYF; size: -; D: TRBD2; J: TRBJ2-3; V: TRBV2; length: 16
DNA: TGTGCCAGCAGTTTATCGGGACTCTCGAATGAAAAACTGTTTTTT; CDR3: CASSLSGLSNEKLFF; size: -; D: -; J: TRBJ1-4; V: TRBV28; length: 15
DNA: TGTGCCAGCAGCGCTTCCAGGGGGCGGGACACTGAAGCTTTCTTT; CDR3: CASSASRGRDTEAFF; size: -; D: TRBD1; J: TRBJ1-1; V: TRBV9; length: 15
DNA: TGTGCCAGTAGTATGGGTCTGGGACAGAGAAACACTGAAGCTTTCTTT; CDR3: CASSMGLGQRNTEAFF; size: -; D: TRBD1; J: TRBJ1-1; V: TRBV19; length: 16
DNA: TGTGCCAGCAGCTTATTTGGGGCGGAAGAAAAACTGTTTTTT; CDR3: CASSLFGAEEKLFF; size: -; D: -; J: TRBJ1-4; V: TRBV5-4; length: 14
DNA: TGCGCCAGCAGCCTCATGCGCAACAGGGGGGGGCTCACTGAAGCTTTCTTT; CDR3: CASSLMRNRGGLTEAFF; size: -; D: TRBD1; J: TRBJ1-1; V: TRBV5-1; length: 17
DNA: TGTGCCAGCAGCGTAGGGGGGCTCCAAGGAGATACGCAGTATTTT; CDR3: CASSVGGLQGDTQYF; size: -; D: -; J: TRBJ2-3; V: TRBV9; length: 15
DNA: TGCGCCAGCAGCAGGTGGGGCCCGGGACAGACCATGACCACTGAAGCTTTCTTT; CDR3: CASSRWGPGQTMTTEAFF; size: few; D: TRBD1; J: TRBJ1-1; V: TRBV5-1; length: 18
DNA: TGTGCCAGCAGACAGGCTTCACGGGACGAGCAGTACTTC; CDR3: CASRQASRDEQYF; size: -; D: -; J: TRBJ2-7; V: TRBV28; length: 13
DNA: TGTGCCAGCAGTTTGGACAGGGTGAACACTGAAGCTTTCTTT; CDR3: CASSLDRVNTEAFF; size: -; D: TRBD1; J: TRBJ1-1; V: TRBV27; length: 14
DNA: TGTGCCAGCAGCGTAGGCGCAGGGGGTGAAGAGACCCAGTACTTC; CDR3: CASSVGAGGEETQYF; size: once; D: TRBD1; J: TRBJ2-5; V: TRBV9; length: 15
DNA: TGTGCCAGCAGCCCCCGACAGGGCAGAGATACGCAGTATTTT; CDR3: CASSPRQGRDTQYF; size: few; D: TRBD1; J: TRBJ2-3; V: TRBV7-9; length: 14
DNA: TGTGCCAGCAGTTTTGACTTAAACACCGGGGAGCTGTTTTTT; CDR3: CASSFDLNTGELFF; size: -; D: -; J: TRBJ2-2; V: TRBV27; length: 14